The entry that follows covers one TCR beta chain sequence. The entry originates in a study of cytomegalovirus exposure and HLA in healthy donors. A multiplex PCR was run with 60 Vbeta primers and 13 Jbeta primers. TCRdb's table, derived via immunoSEQ multiplex PCR, lists solely in-frame clones and lacks some. The repertoire holds about 190,000 clones, with around four fifths as singletons. Trimming took 1 base from V and 6 from J, leaving 9 bases between them. Germline values: CDR1 SGHAT, CDR2 FQNNGV. The CDR3 extends over 14 amino acids. Sequenced: PBMCs. The clonotype originates from a woman between 18 and 30 years old in good health and CMV-seronegative. V is TRBV11-2 and J is TRBJ2-2; D remains ambiguous. CDR3 in amino acids: CASSLVAVAGELFF. CDR3 coding DNA: TGTGCCAGCAGCTTAGTTGCGGTAGCCGGGGAGCTGTTTTTT.